The T cell receptor (beta chain) under discussion was sequenced for a study of CD8 T cells in Susac syndrome. Reverse transcription of roughly 0.5 to 1 ug RNA used random hexamers. Coverage of TCR beta CDR3 amplification by immunoSEQ multiplex PCR extended to 54 Vbeta and 13 Jbeta. TCRdb reprocessed the immunoSEQ multiplex PCR reads with MiXCR, giving one entry per CDR3 protein. Of around 190,000 distinct CDR3 sequences listed, 85% to 95% were seen once; the top ten hold around 0.15%. The germline V gene encodes CDR1 DFQATT and CDR2 SNEGSKA (reference sequence). The CDR3 contains 14 residues. J was trimmed by 0 bases and V by 4 bases; bases with no gene match: 5. Sequencing targeted TCR beta in T cells from blood (CD8+ and CD4+).

This receptor was obtained from a human donor with multiple sclerosis. Sequences were obtained from CD8+ T cells from PBMCs. The chain is built from TRBV20-1 and TRBJ2-7; 8 bases agree with TRBD2. DNA for the CDR3: TGCAGTGCTACCCCCGGGACTAGCTCCTACGAGCAGTACTTC. It is translated as CSATPGTSSYEQYF.